The next 4 T cell receptor beta chains were all read from a single sample in a study of glioma-infiltrating T cells after dendritic cell vaccination. Time point described: after dendritic cell vaccination, including at tumor progression/relapse. Only in-frame clones appear in the TCRdb table, and some are missing; sequencing was by immunoSEQ multiplex PCR. The data hold 75,000 to 85,000 clones, with over 75% observed a single time. The starting material was blood, obtained after dendritic cell vaccination. All receptors come from a human donor with glioblastoma.

V gene TRBV7-9 combines with J gene TRBJ2-4, with a tentative D call TRBD1 (8 bases). Trimming cost V 3 bases and J 5 bases, with 17 bases left between them. Germline V gene lookup returns CDR1 SEHNR and CDR2 FQNEAQ (reference sequence). The CDR3 runs 16 residues. As DNA, the CDR3 is TGTGCCAGCAGCTTCGGACAGGGACGGGGGGAAAACATTCAGTACTTC. This encodes CASSFGQGRGENIQYF.

This chain connects TRBV7-2 to TRBJ1-1; D not resolved. Between the trimmed V and J ends, which lost 3 bases and 3 bases, there was a span of 8 bases. Per the germline V gene, CDR1 is SGHTA and CDR2 is FQGNSA. The CDR3 is 13 residues long. The chain's CDR3 is CASSFTRDTEAFF. CDR3 nucleotide sequence: TGTGCCAGCAGCTTTACGCGGGACACTGAAGCTTTCTTT.

V gene TRBV30 combines with J gene TRBJ2-7; D is possibly TRBD2 (7 bases). Trimming left V 5 bases short and J 2 bases short, with 16 bases between. The germline gives CDR1 GTSNPN, CDR2 SVGIG (reference sequence). The CDR3 runs to 14 residues. CDR3 amino acids: CAWGRGAPPYEQYF. The CDR3 DNA sequence: TGTGCCTGGGGTCGGGGGGCGCCTCCCTACGAGCAGTACTTC.

The chain carries TRBV5-6 and TRBJ1-5; 7 bases match TRBD1. Germline trimming cut 0 bases from V and 7 bases from J; bases unmatched to any gene: 7. The germline V gene has CDR1 SGHDT and CDR2 YYEEEE. This CDR3 region has 15 residues. CDR3 DNA sequence: TGTGCCAGCAGCTTGGGTCGACAGGGTTACCAGCCCCAGCATTTT. Amino acids: CASSLGRQGYQPQHF.